Sequencing of this TCR beta chain was carried out in a study of blood T cell repertoires in COVID-19. In the study overall: Nucleic acid was either cDNA or gDNA, and it came from T cells, B-cell-depleted T cells, or PBMCs.

Germline V gene sequence: CDR1 MDHEN, CDR2 SYDVKM. With 6 bases removed from V and 8 bases from J, the gap between germline ends came to 19 bases. This CDR3 spans 15 amino acids. Study processing details: From reference gene primer amplification, estimates of nucleated cell counts were derived. Sequencing was performed with immunoSEQ multiplex PCR; in TCRdb, only in-frame clones are kept and a portion is missing. V and J calls and clone size come straight from that table; D and trimming were deduced from the DNA. The sample holds around 170,000 clones, about nine tenths seen once. Participants spanned ages roughly 18 to 90 years and resided in over 20 US areas. In assigning cohorts, the study relied on participant-reported clinical history.

Sequenced sample: PBMCs or T cells enriched from blood (not recorded which). This TCR derives from a woman between 18 and 29 years old who had recovered from COVID-19. V is TRBV28 and J is TRBJ1-4; the D is unclear. CDR3 sequence: CASSSAGNGGEKLFF. CDR3 coding DNA: TGTGCCAGCAGCTCCGCCGGCAACGGAGGCGAAAAACTGTTTTTT. Complete variable domain (other parts from reference TRBV28 and TRBJ1-4): DVKVTQSSRYLVKRTGEKVFLECVQDMDHENMFWYRQDPGLGLRLIYFSYDVKMKEKGDIPEGYSVSREKKERFSLILESASTNQTSMYLCASSSAGNGGEKLFFGSGTQLSVL.